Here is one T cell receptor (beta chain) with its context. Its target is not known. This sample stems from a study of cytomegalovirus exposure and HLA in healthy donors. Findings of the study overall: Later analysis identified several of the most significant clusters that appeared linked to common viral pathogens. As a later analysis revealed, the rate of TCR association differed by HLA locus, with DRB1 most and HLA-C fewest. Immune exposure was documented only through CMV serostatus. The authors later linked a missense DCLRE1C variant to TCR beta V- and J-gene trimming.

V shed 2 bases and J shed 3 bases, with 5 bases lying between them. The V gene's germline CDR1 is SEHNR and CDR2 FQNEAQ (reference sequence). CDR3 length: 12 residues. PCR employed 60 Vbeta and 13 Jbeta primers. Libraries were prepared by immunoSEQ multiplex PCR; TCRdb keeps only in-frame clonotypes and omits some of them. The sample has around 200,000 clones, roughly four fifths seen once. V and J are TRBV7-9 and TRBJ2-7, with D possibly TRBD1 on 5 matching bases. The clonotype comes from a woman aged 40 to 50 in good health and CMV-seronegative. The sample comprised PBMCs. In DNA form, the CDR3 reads TGTGCCAGCAGCTTACAGGGCTACGAGCAGTACTTC. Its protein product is CASSLQGYEQYF.